A selection of T cell receptor beta chains follows, all from one sample in a study of PD-1 blockade in classical Hodgkin lymphoma. Only in-frame clones appear in the TCRdb table, and some are missing; sequencing was by immunoSEQ multiplex PCR. The top ten clones hold about 2.7% of a sample with about 93,000 clones, nearly 95% of them seen once. Sample: peripheral blood mononuclear cells (PBMCs), taken before the second cycle of nivolumab. All receptors come from a human donor with classical Hodgkin lymphoma. Both conserved end residues are part of each CDR3. A D gene is named only where the DNA matches it firmly. A row's size may be missing; if present it is once, few, many or a size class.

j_call | d_call | clone_size | v_call | cdr3_aa | cdr3_nt
TRBJ2-5 | TRBD1 | NA | TRBV27 | CASSPARTGWVQETQYF | TGTGCCAGCAGTCCGGCTCGGACAGGGTGGGTCCAAGAGACCCAGTACTTC
TRBJ2-7 | TRBD1 | NA | TRBV30 | CAWSEGARWGYEQYF | TGTGCCTGGAGCGAGGGGGCTAGATGGGGCTACGAGCAGTACTTC
TRBJ2-1 | NA | NA | TRBV14 | CASSQYPPDRNEQFF | TGTGCCAGCAGCCAGTACCCACCCGACCGGAATGAGCAGTTCTTC
TRBJ1-2 | TRBD1 | NA | TRBV5-1 | CASSSGQGRDGYTF | TGCGCCAGCAGCTCTGGACAGGGCCGCGATGGCTACACCTTC
TRBJ2-1 | NA | NA | TRBV11-3 | CASSETGTLHYNEQFF | TGTGCCAGCAGTGAAACCGGGACATTACACTACAATGAGCAGTTCTTC
TRBJ2-7 | NA | NA | TRBV28 | CASSLWRRGYEQYF | TGTGCCAGCAGTTTATGGCGGAGGGGCTACGAGCAGTACTTC
TRBJ1-1 | TRBD1 | once | TRBV29-1 | CSVRGTGVPEAFF | TGCAGCGTTCGCGGGACAGGGGTCCCTGAAGCTTTCTTT
TRBJ2-4 | NA | NA | TRBV14 | CASSVGGLGIQYF | TGTGCCAGCAGCGTAGGCGGACTGGGCATTCAGTACTTC
TRBJ2-1 | NA | NA | TRBV29-1 | CSVMPGPNNEQFF | TGCAGCGTTATGCCGGGACCCAACAATGAGCAGTTCTTC
TRBJ1-5 | NA | NA | TRBV28 | CASSLPDRSNQPQHF | TGTGCCAGCAGTTTACCCGACAGAAGCAATCAGCCCCAGCATTTT
TRBJ2-1 | NA | NA | TRBV28 | CASSSYAHEQFF | TGTGCCAGCAGTTCCTACGCTCATGAGCAGTTCTTC
TRBJ2-5 | NA | NA | TRBV5-4 | CASSLRLSLETQYF | TGTGCCAGCAGCTTGCGCCTCTCTCTAGAGACCCAGTACTTC
TRBJ2-2 | NA | NA | TRBV19 | CASSIDRTTGELFF | TGTGCCAGTAGCATTGACAGAACCACCGGGGAGCTGTTTTTT
TRBJ2-1 | NA | NA | TRBV9 | CASSVDLVGYNEQFF | TGTGCCAGCAGCGTAGACCTAGTAGGCTACAATGAGCAGTTCTTC
TRBJ1-6 | NA | NA | TRBV30 | CAWTGSEGSPLHF | TGTGCCTGGACAGGGAGCGAGGGATCACCCCTCCACTTT
TRBJ1-2 | NA | NA | TRBV29-1 | CSVELVGNYGYTF | TGCAGCGTTGAATTAGTGGGGAACTATGGCTACACCTTC
TRBJ2-1 | TRBD2 | NA | TRBV2 | CASKVSGIYNEQFF | TGTGCCAGCAAGGTGAGCGGGATATACAATGAGCAGTTCTTC
TRBJ2-7 | NA | NA | TRBV6-6 | CASSYLTARSYEQYF | TGTGCCAGCAGTTACCTGACAGCTCGCTCCTACGAGCAGTACTTC
TRBJ2-1 | TRBD2 | few | TRBV5-1 | CASSPGLAGVNEQFF | TGCGCCAGCAGCCCCGGACTAGCGGGAGTAAATGAGCAGTTCTTC
TRBJ2-2 | NA | NA | TRBV5-1 | CASSLGTADTGELFF | TGCGCCAGCAGCTTGGGGACAGCTGACACCGGGGAGCTGTTTTTT
TRBJ2-1 | NA | NA | TRBV5-4 | CASSLAVGREQFF | TGTGCCAGCAGCTTGGCGGTGGGGAGGGAGCAGTTCTTC